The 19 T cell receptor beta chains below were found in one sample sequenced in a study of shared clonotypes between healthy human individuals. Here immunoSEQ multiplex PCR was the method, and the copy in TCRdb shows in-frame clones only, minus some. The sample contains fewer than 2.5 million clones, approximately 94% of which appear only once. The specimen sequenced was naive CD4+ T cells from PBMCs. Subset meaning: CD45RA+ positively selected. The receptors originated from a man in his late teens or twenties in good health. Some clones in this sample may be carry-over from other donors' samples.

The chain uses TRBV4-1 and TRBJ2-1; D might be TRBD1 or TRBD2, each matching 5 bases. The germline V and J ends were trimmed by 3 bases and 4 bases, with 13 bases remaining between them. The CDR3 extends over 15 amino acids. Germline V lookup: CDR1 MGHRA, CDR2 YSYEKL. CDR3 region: CASSHPPGAYNEQFF. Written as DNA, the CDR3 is TGCGCCAGCAGCCATCCCCCCGGGGCTTACAATGAGCAGTTCTTC.

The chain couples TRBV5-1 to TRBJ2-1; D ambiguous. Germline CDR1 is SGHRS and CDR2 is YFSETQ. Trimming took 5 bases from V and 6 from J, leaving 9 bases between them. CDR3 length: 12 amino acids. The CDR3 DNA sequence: TGCGCCAGCAGTGTGGTTTCCAATGAGCAGTTCTTC. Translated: CASSVVSNEQFF. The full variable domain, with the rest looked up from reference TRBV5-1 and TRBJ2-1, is KAGVTQTPRYLIKTRGQQVTLSCSPISGHRSVSWYQQTPGQGLQFLFEYFSETQRNKGNFPGRFSGRQFSNSRSEMNVSTLELGDSALYLCASSVVSNEQFFGPGTRLTVL.

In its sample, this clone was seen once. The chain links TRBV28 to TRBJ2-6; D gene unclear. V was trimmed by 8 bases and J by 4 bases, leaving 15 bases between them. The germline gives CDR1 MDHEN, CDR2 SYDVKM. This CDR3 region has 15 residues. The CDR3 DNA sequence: TGTGCCAGCGGAAAGTTGAGGTCAGGGGCCAACGTCCTGACTTTC. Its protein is CASGKLRSGANVLTF.

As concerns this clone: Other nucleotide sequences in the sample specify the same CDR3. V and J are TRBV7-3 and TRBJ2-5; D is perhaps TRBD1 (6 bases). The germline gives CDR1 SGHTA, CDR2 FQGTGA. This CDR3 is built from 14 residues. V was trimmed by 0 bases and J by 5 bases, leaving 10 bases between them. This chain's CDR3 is CASSLTGTRETQYF. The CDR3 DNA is TGTGCCAGCAGCTTAACCGGGACAAGGGAGACCCAGTACTTC.

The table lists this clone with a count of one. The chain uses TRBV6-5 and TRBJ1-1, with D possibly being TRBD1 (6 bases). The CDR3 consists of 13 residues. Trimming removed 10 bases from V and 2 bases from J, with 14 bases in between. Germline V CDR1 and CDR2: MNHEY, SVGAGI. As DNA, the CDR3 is TGTGCCACCCAGGGGATCAGAAACACTGAAGCTTTCTTT. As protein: CATQGIRNTEAFF.

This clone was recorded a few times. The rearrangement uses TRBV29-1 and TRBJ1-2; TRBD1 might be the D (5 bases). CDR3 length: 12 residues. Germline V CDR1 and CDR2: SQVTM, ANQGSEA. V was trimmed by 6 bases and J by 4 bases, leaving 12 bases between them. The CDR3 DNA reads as TGCAGCGTCAGCGGAGACAGCTATGGCTACACCTTC. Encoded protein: CSVSGDSYGYTF. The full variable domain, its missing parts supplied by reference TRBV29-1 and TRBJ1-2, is SAVISQKPSRDICQRGTSLTIQCQVDSQVTMMFWYRQQPGQSLTLIATANQGSEATYESGFVIDKFPISRPNLTFSTLTVSNMSPEDSSIYLCSVSGDSYGYTFGSGTRLTVV.

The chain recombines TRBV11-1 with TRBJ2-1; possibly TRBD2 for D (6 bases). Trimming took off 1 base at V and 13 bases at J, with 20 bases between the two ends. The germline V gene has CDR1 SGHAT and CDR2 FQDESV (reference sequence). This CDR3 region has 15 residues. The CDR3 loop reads CASSLDVSPGLRQFF. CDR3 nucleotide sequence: TGTGCCAGCAGCTTAGATGTTTCGCCAGGACTACGTCAGTTCTTC.

CDR3 nucleotide sequence: TGTGCCAGCAGCTTAAGCTTTGGTGAAAAACTGTTTTTT. It yields the protein CASSLSFGEKLFF. This chain connects TRBV7-2 to TRBJ1-4; D is unclear. CDR1 and CDR2 (germline): SGHTA, FQGNSA. CDR3 length: 13 amino acids. Trimming pared 2 bases from V and 7 bases from J, leaving 8 bases between.

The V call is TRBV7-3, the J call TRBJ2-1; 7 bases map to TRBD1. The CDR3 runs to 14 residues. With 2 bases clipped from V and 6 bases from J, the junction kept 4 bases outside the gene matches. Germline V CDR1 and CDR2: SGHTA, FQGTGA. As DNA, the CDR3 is TGTGCCAGCAGCTTACGGGACAGTCCCAATGAGCAGTTCTTC. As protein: CASSLRDSPNEQFF.

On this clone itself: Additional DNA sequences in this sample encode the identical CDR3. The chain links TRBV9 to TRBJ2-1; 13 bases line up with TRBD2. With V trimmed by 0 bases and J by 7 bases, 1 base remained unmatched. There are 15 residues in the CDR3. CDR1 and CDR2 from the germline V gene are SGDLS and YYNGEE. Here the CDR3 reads CASSVGLAGGNEQFF. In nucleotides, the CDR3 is TGTGCCAGCAGCGTAGGACTAGCGGGAGGAAATGAGCAGTTCTTC.

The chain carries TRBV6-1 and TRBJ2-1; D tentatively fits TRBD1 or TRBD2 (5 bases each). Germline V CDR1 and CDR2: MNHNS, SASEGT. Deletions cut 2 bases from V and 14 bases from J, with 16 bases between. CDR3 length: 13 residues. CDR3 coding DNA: TGTGCCAGCAGTGAATTCGGGGCGGCTACTAAGTTCTTC. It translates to CASSEFGAATKFF.

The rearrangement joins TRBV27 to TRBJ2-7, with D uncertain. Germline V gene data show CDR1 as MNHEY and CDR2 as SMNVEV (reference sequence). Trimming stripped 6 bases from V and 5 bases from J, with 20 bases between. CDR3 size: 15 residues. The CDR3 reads CASSRTRVPINEQYF. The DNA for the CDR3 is TGTGCCAGCAGCCGCACACGAGTCCCAATAAACGAGCAGTACTTC.

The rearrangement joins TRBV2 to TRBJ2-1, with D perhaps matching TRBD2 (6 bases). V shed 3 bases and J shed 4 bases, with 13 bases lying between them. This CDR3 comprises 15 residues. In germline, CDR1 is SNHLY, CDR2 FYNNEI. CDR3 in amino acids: CASSEGGKGYNEQFF. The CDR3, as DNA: TGTGCCAGCAGTGAGGGGGGAAAGGGTTACAATGAGCAGTTCTTC.

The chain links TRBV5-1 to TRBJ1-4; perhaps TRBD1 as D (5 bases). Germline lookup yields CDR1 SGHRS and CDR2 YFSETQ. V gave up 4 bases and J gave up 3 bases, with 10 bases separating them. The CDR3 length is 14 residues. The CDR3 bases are TGCGCCAGCAGCCCACTGGGGGCTAATGAAAAACTGTTTTTT. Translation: CASSPLGANEKLFF. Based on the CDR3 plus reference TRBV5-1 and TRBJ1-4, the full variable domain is KAGVTQTPRYLIKTRGQQVTLSCSPISGHRSVSWYQQTPGQGLQFLFEYFSETQRNKGNFPGRFSGRQFSNSRSEMNVSTLELGDSALYLCASSPLGANEKLFFGSGTQLSVL.

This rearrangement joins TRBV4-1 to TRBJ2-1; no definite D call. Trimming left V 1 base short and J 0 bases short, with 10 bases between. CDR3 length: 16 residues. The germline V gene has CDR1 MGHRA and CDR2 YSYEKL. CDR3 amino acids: CASSQGTTSSYNEQFF. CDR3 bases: TGCGCCAGCAGCCAAGGTACTACCAGCTCCTACAATGAGCAGTTCTTC.

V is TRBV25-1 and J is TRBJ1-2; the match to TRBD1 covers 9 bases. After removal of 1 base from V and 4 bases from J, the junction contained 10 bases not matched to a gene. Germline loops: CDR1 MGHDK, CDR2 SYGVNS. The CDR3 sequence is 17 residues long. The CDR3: CASSESGTGSFVYGYTF. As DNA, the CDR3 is TGTGCCAGCAGTGAATCCGGGACAGGGAGTTTCGTCTATGGCTACACCTTC.

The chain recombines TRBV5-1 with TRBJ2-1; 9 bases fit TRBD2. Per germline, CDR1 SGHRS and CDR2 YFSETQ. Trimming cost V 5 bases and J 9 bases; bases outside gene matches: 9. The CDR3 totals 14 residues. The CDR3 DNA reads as TGCGCCAGCAGAGGTGTAGCGGGAGCCCCTGAGCAGTTCTTC. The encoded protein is CASRGVAGAPEQFF.

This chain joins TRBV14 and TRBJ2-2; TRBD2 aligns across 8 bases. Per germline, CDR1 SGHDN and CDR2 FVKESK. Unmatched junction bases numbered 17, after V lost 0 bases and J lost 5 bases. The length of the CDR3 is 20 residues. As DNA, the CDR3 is TGTGCCAGCAGCCAAGATCTCCCGAGGATAGCGGGATGGTGGACCGGGGAGCTGTTTTTT. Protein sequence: CASSQDLPRIAGWWTGELFF.

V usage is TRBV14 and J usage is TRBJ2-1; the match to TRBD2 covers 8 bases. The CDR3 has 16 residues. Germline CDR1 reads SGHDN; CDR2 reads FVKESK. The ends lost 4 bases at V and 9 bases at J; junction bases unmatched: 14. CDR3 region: CASSRISGSLVGEQFF. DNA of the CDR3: TGTGCCAGCAGCCGAATCAGCGGGAGTCTTGTAGGTGAGCAGTTCTTC.